Each of the 3 T cell receptor beta chains below was sequenced from the same sample in a study of pediatric ulcerative colitis (dated by TCRdb to about 2019). Receptors were amplified or captured by the immunoSEQ multiplex PCR assay. What TCRdb holds here is the immuneACCESS table cut down to in-frame rearrangements. Part of the clones is not present; checked against another copy, under half of the missing clones reflect an unresolved V gene, and the others are unexplained. This sample lists about 64,000 clones; just over 75% were detected once. The ten largest clones capture around 4.9% of the sample. The sequencing input was blood. These receptors all stem from a boy younger than 18 with moderate ulcerative colitis.

The gene calls are TRBV19 and TRBJ2-1; TRBD2 might be the D (6 bases). Germline V lookup: CDR1 LNHDA, CDR2 SQIVND (reference sequence). This CDR3 comprises 13 residues. V lost 3 bases and J lost 7, with 10 bases in between. The CDR3 bases are TGTGCCAGTAGTATCCGGGAGAGTAATGAGCAGTTCTTC. Translation gives CASSIRESNEQFF. The full variable domain, rest sourced from reference TRBV19 and TRBJ2-1, is DGGITQSPKYLFRKEGQNVTLSCEQNLNHDAMYWYRQDPGQGLRLIYYSQIVNDFQKGDIAEGYSVSREKKESFPLTVTSAQKNPTAFYLCASSIRESNEQFFGPGTRLTVL.

The V and J genes are TRBV5-1 and TRBJ2-3; 7 nucleotides match TRBD2. Per germline, CDR1 SGHRS and CDR2 YFSETQ. The J segment lost 1 base and the V segment lost 1 base, leaving 3 bases of the junction unmatched. The CDR3 is 15 residues long. The CDR3 protein is CASSLITSGTDTQYF. The CDR3 nucleotides read TGCGCCAGCAGCTTGATAACTAGCGGCACAGATACGCAGTATTTT.

This clone showed up just a few times. CDR3 sequence (DNA): TGTGCCAGCAGTCTGCCATCGGACGGGAACTATGGCTACACCTTC. It codes for CASSLPSDGNYGYTF. The rearrangement joins TRBV6-6 to TRBJ1-2; D is uncertain. V lost 5 bases, J lost 2 bases, and 15 bases lay in between. The germline CDR1 and CDR2 sequences are MNHNY and SVGAGI (reference sequence). CDR3 length: 15 residues.